This T cell receptor beta chain was observed in a study of neurological immune-mediated disorders. General observations from the study: Expansion of TCR clones was greatest in HTLV-1-associated myelopathy and smallest in multiple sclerosis, where it fell below that of healthy controls.

V lost 8 bases and J 9 bases, leaving 11 bases between the germline ends. CDR3 length: 11 amino acids. Per the germline V gene, CDR1 is SNHLY and CDR2 is FYNNEI. The method for making cDNA was 5'RACE, and it used 10-nucleotide random UMIs. Per sequencing run, 15-18 subjects together gave over 190 million TCR-beta sequences. Via MiXCR, TCRdb re-called the 5' RACE reads, giving one row per CDR3 protein. In the table there are roughly 45,000 distinct CDR3 sequences, roughly 14% of which are singletons. This clonotype was recorded at least ten times. Its antigen is unidentified. This sample's time point: longitudinal time-point 3.

This clonotype originated in a man aged 25-45 years in good health. The sample consisted of PBMCs. The chain recombines TRBV2 with TRBJ2-1; D possibly corresponds to TRBD2 (6 bases). CDR3 nucleotides: TGTGCCAGCCGGAGGCGGGGTGAGCAGTTCTTC. It translates to CASRRRGEQFF. Full variable domain (rest looked up from reference TRBV2 and TRBJ2-1): EPEVTQTPSHQVTQMGQEVILRCVPISNHLYFYWYRQILGQKVEFLVSFYNNEISEKSEIFDDQFSVERPDGSNFTLKIRSTKLEDSAMYFCASRRRGEQFFGPGTRLTVL.